What follows are 4 T cell receptor beta chains derived from one specimen sequenced in a study of PD-L1 blockade in urothelial cancer. The data were produced by immunoSEQ multiplex PCR, yet TCRdb's version contains in-frame clones alone and is incomplete. The table records 30,000 to 45,000 clones, about 93% of them present only once. The sequencing used PBMCs, collected around atezolizumab (anti-PD-L1) treatment. These receptors were obtained from a man in his 70s with urothelial cancer.

The chain couples TRBV27 to TRBJ2-3, with D unresolved. There are 13 residues in the CDR3. From germline, CDR1 is MNHEY and CDR2 SMNVEV (reference sequence). V was trimmed by 0 bases and J by 5 bases, leaving 6 bases between them. DNA of the CDR3: TGTGCCAGCAGTTTATCGCCCGGAGATACGCAGTATTTT. It is translated as CASSLSPGDTQYF.

The genes are TRBV27 and TRBJ2-7, with 8 bases that match TRBD1. J gave up 2 bases and V 3 bases, and 6 bases lay outside the gene matches. This CDR3 has 15 residues. Germline V CDR1 and CDR2: MNHEY, SMNVEV (reference sequence). The CDR3 region has the DNA TGTGCCAGCAGTTTCTCAGGGGGCGCAACCTACGAGCAGTACTTC. It translates to CASSFSGGATYEQYF.

On this clone: This sample includes further DNA sequences coding for the same CDR3. CDR3 sequence reads: CASSVGGAGGQETQYF. CDR3 in DNA: TGTGCCAGCAGCGTAGGAGGAGCGGGAGGCCAAGAGACCCAGTACTTC. The V and J genes are TRBV9 and TRBJ2-5; TRBD2 agrees at 9 bases. V was clipped by 0 bases and J by 1 base; unmatched bases: 4. The CDR3 has 16 residues. CDR1 and CDR2 from the germline V gene are SGDLS and YYNGEE.

This chain uses TRBV6-1 with TRBJ2-5; TRBD2 matches 10 bases. The V gene's germline CDR1 is MNHNS and CDR2 SASEGT. The ends lost 3 bases at V and 6 bases at J; junction bases unmatched: 10. CDR3 size: 16 residues. DNA for the CDR3: TGTGCCAGCAGTGATAAGCGGGAGGGCCCTAGAAAGACCCAGTACTTC. It codes for CASSDKREGPRKTQYF.